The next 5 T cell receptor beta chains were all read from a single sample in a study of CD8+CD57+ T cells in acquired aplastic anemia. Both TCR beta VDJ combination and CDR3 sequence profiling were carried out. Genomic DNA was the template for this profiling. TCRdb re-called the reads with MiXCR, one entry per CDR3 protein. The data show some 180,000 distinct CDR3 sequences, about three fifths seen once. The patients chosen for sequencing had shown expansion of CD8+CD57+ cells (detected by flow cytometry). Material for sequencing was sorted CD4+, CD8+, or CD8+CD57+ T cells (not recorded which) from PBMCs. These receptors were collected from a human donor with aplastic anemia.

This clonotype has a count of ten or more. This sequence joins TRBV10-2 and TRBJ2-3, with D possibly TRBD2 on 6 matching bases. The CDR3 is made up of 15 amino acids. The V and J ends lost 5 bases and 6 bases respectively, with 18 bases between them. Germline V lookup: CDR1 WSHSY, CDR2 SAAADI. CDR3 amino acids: CASSLHRRELDTQYF. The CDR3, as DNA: TGCGCCAGCAGTCTTCACCGGAGGGAGTTGGATACGCAGTATTTT.

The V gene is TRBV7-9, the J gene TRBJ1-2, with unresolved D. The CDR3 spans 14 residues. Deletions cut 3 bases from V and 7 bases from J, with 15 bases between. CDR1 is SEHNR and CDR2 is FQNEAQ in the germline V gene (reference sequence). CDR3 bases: TGTGCCAGCAGCTTTCCTGGGGTGCCGGGTGGCTACACCTTC. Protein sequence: CASSFPGVPGGYTF.

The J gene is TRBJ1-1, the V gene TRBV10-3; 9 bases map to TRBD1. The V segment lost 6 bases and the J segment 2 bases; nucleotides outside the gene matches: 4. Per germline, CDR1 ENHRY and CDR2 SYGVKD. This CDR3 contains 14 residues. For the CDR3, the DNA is TGTGCCATCAGCTGGGACAGGGTTAACACTGAAGCTTTCTTT. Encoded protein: CAISWDRVNTEAFF.

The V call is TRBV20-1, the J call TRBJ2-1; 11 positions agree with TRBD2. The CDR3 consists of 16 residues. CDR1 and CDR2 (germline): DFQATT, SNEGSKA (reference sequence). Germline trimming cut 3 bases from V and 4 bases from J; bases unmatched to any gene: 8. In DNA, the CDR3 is TGCAGTGCTAGTCCACTACTAGCGGGGGATTACAATGAGCAGTTCTTC. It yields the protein CSASPLLAGDYNEQFF.

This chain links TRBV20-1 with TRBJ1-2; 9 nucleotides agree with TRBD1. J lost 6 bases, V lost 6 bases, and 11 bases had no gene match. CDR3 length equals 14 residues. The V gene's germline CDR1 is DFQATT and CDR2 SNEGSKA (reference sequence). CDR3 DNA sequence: TGCAGTGCAGTAGTAGGGACAGGGATACATGGCTACACCTTC. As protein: CSAVVGTGIHGYTF.